The T cell receptor beta chain described here comes from a study of T-cell memory formation after mild COVID-19. Study-wide background: TCR clusters largely stayed donor specific.

This clonotype was observed a handful of times. The CDR3 is made up of 13 amino acids. The V end lost 6 bases, the J end lost 0 bases, and 6 bases lay between the germline ends. CDR1 and CDR2 from the germline V gene are LNHDA and SQIVND (reference sequence). TCRdb independently ran MiXCR on the 5' RACE reads; one entry per CDR3 protein. Of around 420,000 distinct CDR3 sequences in the sample, less than 25% were seen once. The receptor was derived from an adult woman who had mild COVID-19 (a few samples of this study predate the infection). Cell type and time point are not known. Sequencing was performed on PBMCs or a T cell subset sorted from them (not recorded which). The chain couples TRBV19 to TRBJ2-1; no clear D gene. The CDR3 DNA reads as TGTGCCAGTAGAGATGGCTCCTACAATGAGCAGTTCTTC. The encoded protein is CASRDGSYNEQFF.